Following are 13 T cell receptor beta chains from one sample sequenced in a study of OX40 agonist ivuxolimab in advanced cancers. Produced via immunoSEQ multiplex PCR; TCRdb's table is partial and in-frame only. The sample has some 80,000 clones, roughly 93% seen once; the top ten hold 2.5% to 3.5%. The sequenced sample was CD4+ or CD8+ T cells sorted from blood, obtained in a trial of the OX40 agonist ivuxolimab. Every receptor here comes from an adult with an advanced solid tumor such as melanoma, head and neck, liver or kidney cancer.

V and J are TRBV28 and TRBJ1-2; possibly TRBD1 for D (5 bases). The germline V gene has CDR1 MDHEN and CDR2 SYDVKM. The ends were cut back, 1 base at V and 7 bases at J, with 22 bases in the middle. The CDR3 is made up of 17 amino acids. The CDR3 here is CASSLYLRWGGSLGYTF. The CDR3 nucleotides are TGTGCCAGCAGTTTATATCTCCGTTGGGGGGGGAGCCTTGGCTACACCTTC.

The chain links TRBV7-2 to TRBJ1-3, with a tentative D call TRBD1 (5 bases). The CDR3 length is 13 residues. Germline CDR1 and CDR2: SGHTA and FQGNSA. Trimming pared 2 bases from V and 14 bases from J, leaving 16 bases between. CDR3 loop: CASSLRAGGRVYF. As DNA, the CDR3 is TGTGCCAGCAGCTTACGCGCGGGGGGAAGGGTATATTTT. Filled out from reference TRBV7-2 and TRBJ1-3, the complete variable domain reads GAGVSQSPSNKVTEKGKDVELRCDPISGHTALYWYRQSLGQGLEFLIYFQGNSAPDKSGLPSDRFSAERTGGSVSTLTIQRTQQEDSAVYLCASSLRAGGRVYFGEGSWLTVV.

V is TRBV10-3 and J is TRBJ2-1, with D possibly TRBD2 on 7 matching bases. From germline, CDR1 is ENHRY and CDR2 SYGVKD. This CDR3 is 16 amino acids long. V shed 4 bases and J shed 7 bases, with 20 bases lying between them. CDR3 sequence: CAISGGASGSTNEQFF. The CDR3 bases are TGTGCCATCAGTGGGGGGGCTAGCGGAAGCACAAATGAGCAGTTCTTC.

The chain joins TRBV27 to TRBJ2-2; D not resolved. Deletions cut 3 bases from V and 1 base from J, with 3 bases between. This CDR3 is 13 amino acids long. Germline assignment: CDR1 MNHEY and CDR2 SMNVEV (reference sequence). CDR3 region: CASSFLNTGELFF. CDR3 in DNA: TGTGCCAGCAGTTTCTTGAACACCGGGGAGCTGTTTTTT.

The chain recombines TRBV6-5 with TRBJ2-7; the match to TRBD1 covers 7 bases. Per germline, CDR1 MNHEY and CDR2 SVGAGI. J lost 6 bases, V lost 5 bases, and 4 bases had no gene match. The CDR3 is 12 residues long. In nucleotides, the CDR3 is TGTGCCAGCAGTCCGACAGGGTTCGAGCAGTACTTC. This gives the protein CASSPTGFEQYF.

The V call is TRBV6-5, the J call TRBJ2-5, with D tentatively TRBD2 (5 bases). This CDR3 is 13 amino acids long. The germline V gene encodes CDR1 MNHEY and CDR2 SVGAGI. Trimming removed 2 bases at V and 7 bases at J, with 11 bases between. CDR3 DNA sequence: TGTGCCAGCAGTTACGAGGGTTTAGGGACCCAGTACTTC. Translating it yields CASSYEGLGTQYF.

The chain combines TRBV5-1 with TRBJ2-5; D unresolved. The CDR3 is made up of 14 amino acids. Trimming stripped 4 bases from V and 0 bases from J, with 10 bases between. CDR1 and CDR2 from the germline V gene are SGHRS and YFSETQ. The CDR3 bases are TGCGCCAGCAGCATATCCCGGCACCAAGAGACCCAGTACTTC. Translating it yields CASSISRHQETQYF. The full variable domain, rest sourced from reference TRBV5-1 and TRBJ2-5, is KAGVTQTPRYLIKTRGQQVTLSCSPISGHRSVSWYQQTPGQGLQFLFEYFSETQRNKGNFPGRFSGRQFSNSRSEMNVSTLELGDSALYLCASSISRHQETQYFGPGTRLLVL.

The chain joins TRBV5-1 to TRBJ2-7; 11 bases line up with TRBD2. The V and J ends lost 3 bases and 4 bases, in that order; junction bases with no gene match: 6. This CDR3 contains 15 residues. The germline V gene encodes CDR1 SGHRS and CDR2 YFSETQ. This chain's CDR3 is CASSYLAGGSYEQYF. The CDR3 bases are TGCGCCAGCAGCTACCTAGCGGGAGGATCATACGAGCAGTACTTC.

V gene TRBV9 combines with J gene TRBJ2-5; 9 nucleotides align to TRBD1. This CDR3 comprises 14 residues. In germline, CDR1 is SGDLS, CDR2 YYNGEE. Trimming at V came to 3 bases and at J to 5 bases, leaving 5 bases not matched to a gene. The chain's CDR3 is CASSAATGGETQYF. As DNA, the CDR3 is TGTGCCAGCAGCGCCGCGACAGGGGGTGAGACCCAGTACTTC.

The V and J genes are TRBV6-5 and TRBJ1-6; the D gene is possibly TRBD1 (5 bases). Trimming cost V 6 bases and J 7 bases, with 13 bases left between them. In germline, CDR1 is MNHEY, CDR2 SVGAGI. This CDR3 has 14 residues. CDR3 loop: CASRRQHENSPLHF. CDR3 in DNA: TGTGCCAGCAGGCGACAGCATGAGAATTCACCCCTCCACTTT.

The rearrangement links TRBV19 to TRBJ1-2; a weak D match, TRBD1 (5 bases). CDR1 and CDR2 (germline): LNHDA, SQIVND (reference sequence). This CDR3 contains 14 residues. Trimming pared 2 bases from V and 3 bases from J, leaving 10 bases between. The DNA for the CDR3 is TGTGCCAGTAGTATACGGGACGTAGACTATGGCTACACCTTC. Protein product: CASSIRDVDYGYTF. Combining the CDR3 with reference TRBV19 and TRBJ1-2 gives the whole variable domain DGGITQSPKYLFRKEGQNVTLSCEQNLNHDAMYWYRQDPGQGLRLIYYSQIVNDFQKGDIAEGYSVSREKKESFPLTVTSAQKNPTAFYLCASSIRDVDYGYTFGSGTRLTVV.

The chain recombines TRBV2 with TRBJ2-3, with D possibly being TRBD1 or TRBD2 (7 bases each). CDR3 length: 17 amino acids. Germline CDR1 reads SNHLY; CDR2 reads FYNNEI. Trimming cost V 6 bases and J 2 bases, with 21 bases left between them. The CDR3 here is CASRGLPGGENTDTQYF. CDR3 coding DNA: TGTGCCAGCAGGGGACTACCAGGGGGAGAGAACACAGATACGCAGTATTTT. The full variable domain, completed using reference TRBV2 and TRBJ2-3, is EPEVTQTPSHQVTQMGQEVILRCVPISNHLYFYWYRQILGQKVEFLVSFYNNEISEKSEIFDDQFSVERPDGSNFTLKIRSTKLEDSAMYFCASRGLPGGENTDTQYFGPGTRLTVL.

The gene calls are TRBV30 and TRBJ2-5, with D tentatively TRBD2 (5 bases). Trimming removed 2 bases from V and 5 bases from J, with 9 bases in between. Germline CDR1 GTSNPN, CDR2 SVGIG (reference sequence). CDR3 length equals 12 residues. In DNA, the CDR3 is TGTGCCTGGAGTCCCTCGGGGGAGACCCAGTACTTC. This encodes CAWSPSGETQYF.